The text below deals with one TCR beta chain. These data originate in a study of cytomegalovirus exposure and HLA in healthy donors. Vbeta (60) and Jbeta (13) primers were used in the PCR. TCRdb's copy holds only in-frame clones and misses some; the assay was immunoSEQ multiplex PCR. The sample lists some 67,000 clones, roughly 80% occurring once. V shed 5 bases and J 0 bases; nucleotides not matched to a gene: 17. Germline V gene sequence: CDR1 MDHEN, CDR2 SYDVKM. The CDR3 runs to 20 residues. Sequencing was done on a sample of PBMCs. This clonotype was obtained from a woman aged 30 to 39 in good health and CMV-seronegative. The chain links TRBV28 to TRBJ2-3; 10 bases line up with TRBD1. The CDR3 nucleotides read TGTGCCAGCAGTCAGGGGGGACAGGGGCCCCGAACGGTCAGCACAGATACGCAGTATTTT. It specifies CASSQGGQGPRTVSTDTQYF.